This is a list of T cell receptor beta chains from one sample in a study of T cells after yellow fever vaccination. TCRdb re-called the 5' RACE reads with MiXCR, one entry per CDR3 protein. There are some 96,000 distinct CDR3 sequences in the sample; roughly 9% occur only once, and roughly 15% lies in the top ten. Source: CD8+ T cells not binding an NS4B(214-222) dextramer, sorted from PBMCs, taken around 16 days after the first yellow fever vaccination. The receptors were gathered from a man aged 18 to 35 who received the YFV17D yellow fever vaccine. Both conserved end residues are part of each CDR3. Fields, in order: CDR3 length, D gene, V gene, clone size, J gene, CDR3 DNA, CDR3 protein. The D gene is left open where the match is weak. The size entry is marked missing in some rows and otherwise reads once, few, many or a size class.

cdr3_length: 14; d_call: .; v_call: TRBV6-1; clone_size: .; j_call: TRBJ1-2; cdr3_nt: TGTGCCAGCAGAACCCTGGACAGTGTCTATGGCTACACCTTC; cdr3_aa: CASRTLDSVYGYTF
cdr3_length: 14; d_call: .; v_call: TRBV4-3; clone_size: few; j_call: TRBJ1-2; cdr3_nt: TGCGCCAGCAGCTCGCATCACTCAACGCATGGCTACACCTTC; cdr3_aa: CASSSHHSTHGYTF
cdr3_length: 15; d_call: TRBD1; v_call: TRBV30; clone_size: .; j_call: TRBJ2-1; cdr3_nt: TGTGCCTGGAGTGAGACAGGGGACTCCTACAATGAGCAGTTCTTC; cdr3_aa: CAWSETGDSYNEQFF
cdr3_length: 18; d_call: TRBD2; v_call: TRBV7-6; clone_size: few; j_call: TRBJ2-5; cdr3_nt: TGTGCCAGCAGCTTAGAAACTAGCGGGGGCCGCGTACAAGAGACCCAGTACTTC; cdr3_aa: CASSLETSGGRVQETQYF
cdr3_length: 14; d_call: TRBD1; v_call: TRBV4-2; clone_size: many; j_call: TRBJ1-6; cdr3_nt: TGTGCCAGCAGCGCAGAGGGGGCAGGTTCACCCCTCCACTTT; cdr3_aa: CASSAEGAGSPLHF
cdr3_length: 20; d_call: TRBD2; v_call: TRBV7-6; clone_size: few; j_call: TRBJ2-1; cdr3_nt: TGTGCCAGCAGCTCCGCGCGCACTAGCGGGGCGGTTAGCTCCTACAATGAGCAGTTCTTC; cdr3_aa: CASSSARTSGAVSSYNEQFF
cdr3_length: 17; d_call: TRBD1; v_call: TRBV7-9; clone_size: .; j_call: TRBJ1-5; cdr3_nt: TGTGCCAGCAGCGCGGCAGGGGGCCCTTATAGCAATCAGCCCCAGCATTTT; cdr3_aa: CASSAAGGPYSNQPQHF
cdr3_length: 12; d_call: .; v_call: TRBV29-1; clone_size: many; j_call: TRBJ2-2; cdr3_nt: TGCAGCGTCCTGACACCCACCGGGGAGCTGTTTTTT; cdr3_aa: CSVLTPTGELFF
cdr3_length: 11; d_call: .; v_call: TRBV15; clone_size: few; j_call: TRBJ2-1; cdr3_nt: TGTGCCACCAGCAGAGATATTGAGCAGTTCTTC; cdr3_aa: CATSRDIEQFF
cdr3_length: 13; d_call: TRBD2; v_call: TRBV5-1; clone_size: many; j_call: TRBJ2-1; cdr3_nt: TGCGCCAGCAGCTTGCCTAGCGGTAATGAGCAGTTCTTC; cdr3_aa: CASSLPSGNEQFF
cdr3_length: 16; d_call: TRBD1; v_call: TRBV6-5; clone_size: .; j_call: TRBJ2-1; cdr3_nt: TGTGCCAGCAGTTACTCCCCCGGGACAGGGGACAATGAGCAGTTCTTC; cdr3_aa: CASSYSPGTGDNEQFF
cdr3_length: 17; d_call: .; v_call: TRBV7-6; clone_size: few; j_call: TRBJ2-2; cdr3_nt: TGTGCCAGCAGCCTCCCCAGGGCAGGGGCGAACACCGGGGAGCTGTTTTTT; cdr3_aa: CASSLPRAGANTGELFF
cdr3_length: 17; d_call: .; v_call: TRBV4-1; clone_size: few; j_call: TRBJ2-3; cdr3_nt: TGCGCCAGCAGCCAAGTGGCTAGGTCTACTAGCACAGATACGCAGTATTTT; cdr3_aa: CASSQVARSTSTDTQYF
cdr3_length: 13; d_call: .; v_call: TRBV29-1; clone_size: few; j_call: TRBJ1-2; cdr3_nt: TGCAGCGTTGCCGGGAGGGGACCCTATGGCTACACCTTC; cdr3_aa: CSVAGRGPYGYTF
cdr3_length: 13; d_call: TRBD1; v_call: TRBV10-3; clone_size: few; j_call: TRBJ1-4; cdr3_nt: TGTGCCATCAGACAGGGGGCCGATGAAAAACTGTTTTTT; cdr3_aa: CAIRQGADEKLFF
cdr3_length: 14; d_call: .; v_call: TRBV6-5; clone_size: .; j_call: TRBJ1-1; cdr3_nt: TGTGCCAGCAACCGTCGACAGGAATTCACTGAAGCTTTCTTT; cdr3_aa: CASNRRQEFTEAFF
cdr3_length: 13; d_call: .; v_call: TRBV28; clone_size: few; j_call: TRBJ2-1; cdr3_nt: TGTGCCAGCAGTTTAATGGGTTACAATGAGCAGTTCTTC; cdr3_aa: CASSLMGYNEQFF
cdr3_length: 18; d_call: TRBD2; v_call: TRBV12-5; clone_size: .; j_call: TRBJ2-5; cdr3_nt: TGTGCTAGTACTCCCCCGGGACTAGCGGGGGGGTTGGTGGAGACCCAGTACTTC; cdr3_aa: CASTPPGLAGGLVETQYF
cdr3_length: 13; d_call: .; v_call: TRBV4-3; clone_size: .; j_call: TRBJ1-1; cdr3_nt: TGCGCCAGCAGCCACACCTCCGGGAGGGGAGCTTTCTTT; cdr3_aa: CASSHTSGRGAFF